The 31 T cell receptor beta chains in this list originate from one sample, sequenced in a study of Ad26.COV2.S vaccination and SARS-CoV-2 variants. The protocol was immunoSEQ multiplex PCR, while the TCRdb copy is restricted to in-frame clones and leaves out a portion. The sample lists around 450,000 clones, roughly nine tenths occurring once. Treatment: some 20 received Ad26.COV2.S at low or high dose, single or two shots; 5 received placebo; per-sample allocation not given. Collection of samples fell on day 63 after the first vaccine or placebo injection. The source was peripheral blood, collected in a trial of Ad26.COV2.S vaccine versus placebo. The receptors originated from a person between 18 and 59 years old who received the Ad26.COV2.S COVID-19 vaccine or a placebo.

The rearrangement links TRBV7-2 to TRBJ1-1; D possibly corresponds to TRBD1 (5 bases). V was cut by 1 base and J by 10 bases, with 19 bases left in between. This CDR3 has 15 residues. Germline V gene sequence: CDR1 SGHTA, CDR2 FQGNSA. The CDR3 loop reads CASSLGQGTGTGAFF. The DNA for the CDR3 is TGTGCCAGCAGCTTAGGACAAGGGACTGGGACGGGAGCTTTCTTT.

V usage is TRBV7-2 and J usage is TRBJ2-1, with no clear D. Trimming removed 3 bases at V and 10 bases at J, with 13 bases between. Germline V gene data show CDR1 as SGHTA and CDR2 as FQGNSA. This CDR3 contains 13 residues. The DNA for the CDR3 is TGTGCCAGCAGCTTTTTTTCCGCCTGGGAGCAGTTCTTC. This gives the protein CASSFFSAWEQFF.

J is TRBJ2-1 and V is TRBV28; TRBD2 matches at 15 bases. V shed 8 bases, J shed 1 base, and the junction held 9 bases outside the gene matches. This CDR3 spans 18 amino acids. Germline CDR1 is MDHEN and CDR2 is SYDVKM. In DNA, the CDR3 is TGTGCCAGCCAGGGACTAGCGGGGGGAGGAGGGTCCTACAATGAGCAGTTCTTC. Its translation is CASQGLAGGGGSYNEQFF.

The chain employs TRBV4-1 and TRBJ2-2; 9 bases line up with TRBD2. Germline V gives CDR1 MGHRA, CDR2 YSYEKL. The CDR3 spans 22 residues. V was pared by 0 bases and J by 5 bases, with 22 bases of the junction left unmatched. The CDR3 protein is CASSQEWLAGTESSRATGELFF. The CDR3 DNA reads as TGCGCCAGCAGCCAAGAGTGGCTAGCGGGAACCGAATCTTCCAGGGCGACCGGGGAGCTGTTTTTT.

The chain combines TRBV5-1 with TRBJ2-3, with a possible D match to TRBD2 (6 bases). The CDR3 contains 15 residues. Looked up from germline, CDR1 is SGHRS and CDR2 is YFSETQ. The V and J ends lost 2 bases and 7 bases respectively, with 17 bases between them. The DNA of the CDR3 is TGCGCCAGCAGCTTTAAGGACTACCGAACGAATACGCAGTATTTT. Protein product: CASSFKDYRTNTQYF.

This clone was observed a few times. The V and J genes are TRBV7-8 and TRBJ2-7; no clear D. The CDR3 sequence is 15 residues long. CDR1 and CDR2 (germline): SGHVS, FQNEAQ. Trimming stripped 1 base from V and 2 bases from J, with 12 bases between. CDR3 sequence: CASSLGVQAPYEQYV. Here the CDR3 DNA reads TGTGCCAGCAGCTTAGGGGTCCAGGCGCCCTACGAGCAGTACGTC.

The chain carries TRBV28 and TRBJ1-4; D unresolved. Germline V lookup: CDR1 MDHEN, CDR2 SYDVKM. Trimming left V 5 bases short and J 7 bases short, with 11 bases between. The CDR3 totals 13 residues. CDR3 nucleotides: TGTGCCAGCAGTGCTAGACGCGGTGAAAAACTGTTTTTT. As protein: CASSARRGEKLFF.

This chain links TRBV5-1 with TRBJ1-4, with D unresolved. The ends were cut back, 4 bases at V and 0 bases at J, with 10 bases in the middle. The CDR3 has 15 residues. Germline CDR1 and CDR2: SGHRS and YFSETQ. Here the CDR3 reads CASSLQRATNEKLFF. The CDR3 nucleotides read TGCGCCAGCAGCCTTCAACGAGCAACTAATGAAAAACTGTTTTTT.

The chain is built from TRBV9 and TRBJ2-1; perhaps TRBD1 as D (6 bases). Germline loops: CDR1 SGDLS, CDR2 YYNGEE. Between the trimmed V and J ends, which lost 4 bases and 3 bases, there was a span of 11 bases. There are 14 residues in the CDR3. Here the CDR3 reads CASSPQGNYNEQFF. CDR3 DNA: TGTGCCAGCAGCCCCCAGGGGAACTACAATGAGCAGTTCTTC.

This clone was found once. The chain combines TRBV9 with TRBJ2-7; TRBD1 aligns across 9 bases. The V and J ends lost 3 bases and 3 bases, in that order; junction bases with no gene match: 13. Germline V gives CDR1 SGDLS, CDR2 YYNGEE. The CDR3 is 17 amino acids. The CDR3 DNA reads TGTGCCAGCAGCGCCCGGGCGTCCGGGACAGGGATCTACGAGCAGTACTTC. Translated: CASSARASGTGIYEQYF.

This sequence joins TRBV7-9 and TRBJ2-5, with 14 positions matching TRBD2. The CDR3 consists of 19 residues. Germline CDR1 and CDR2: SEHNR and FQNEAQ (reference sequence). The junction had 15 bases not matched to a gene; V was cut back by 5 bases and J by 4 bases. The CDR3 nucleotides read TGTGCCAGCAGCCCAGGACTAGCGGGGGGATCCCGTCCCCCAGAGACCCAGTACTTC. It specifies CASSPGLAGGSRPPETQYF.

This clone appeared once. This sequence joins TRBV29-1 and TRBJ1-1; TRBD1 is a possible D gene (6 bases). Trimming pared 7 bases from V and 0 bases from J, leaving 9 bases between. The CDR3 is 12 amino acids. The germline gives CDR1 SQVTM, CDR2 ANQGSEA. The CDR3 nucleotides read TGCAGCGCGGGACATCTGAACACTGAAGCTTTCTTT. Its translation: CSAGHLNTEAFF.

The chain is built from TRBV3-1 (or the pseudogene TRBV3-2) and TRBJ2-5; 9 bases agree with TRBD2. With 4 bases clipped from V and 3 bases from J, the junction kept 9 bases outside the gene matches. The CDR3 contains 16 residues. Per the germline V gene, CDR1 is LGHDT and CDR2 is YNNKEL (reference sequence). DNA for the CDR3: TGTGCCAGCAGCCCTAGACTAGCGGTAACCAAAGAGACCCAGTACTTC. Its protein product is CASSPRLAVTKETQYF.

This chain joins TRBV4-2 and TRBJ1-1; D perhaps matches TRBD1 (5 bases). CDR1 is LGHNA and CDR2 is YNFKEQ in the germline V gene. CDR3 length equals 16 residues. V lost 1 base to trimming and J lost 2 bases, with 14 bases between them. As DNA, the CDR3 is TGTGCCAGCAGCCAAGGAGGGACTTATTCTAACACTGAAGCTTTCTTT. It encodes CASSQGGTYSNTEAFF.

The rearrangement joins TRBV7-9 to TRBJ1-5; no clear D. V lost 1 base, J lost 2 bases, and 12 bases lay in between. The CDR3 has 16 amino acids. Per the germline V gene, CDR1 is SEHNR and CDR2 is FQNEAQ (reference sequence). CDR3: CASSLDGTLGNQPQHF. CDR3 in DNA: TGTGCCAGCAGCTTAGATGGAACTTTGGGCAATCAGCCCCAGCATTTT.

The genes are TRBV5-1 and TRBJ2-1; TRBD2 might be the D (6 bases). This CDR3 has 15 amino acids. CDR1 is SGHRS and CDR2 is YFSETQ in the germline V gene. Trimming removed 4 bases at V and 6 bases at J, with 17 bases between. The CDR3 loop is CASSLARSGGNEQFF. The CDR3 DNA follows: TGCGCCAGCAGCCTGGCTCGTAGCGGCGGCAATGAGCAGTTCTTC.

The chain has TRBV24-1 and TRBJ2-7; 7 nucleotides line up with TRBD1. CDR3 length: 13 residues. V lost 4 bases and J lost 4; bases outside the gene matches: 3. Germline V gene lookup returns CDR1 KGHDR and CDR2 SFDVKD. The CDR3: CATSDWDRYEQYV. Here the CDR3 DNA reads TGTGCCACCAGTGACTGGGACAGATACGAGCAGTACGTC.

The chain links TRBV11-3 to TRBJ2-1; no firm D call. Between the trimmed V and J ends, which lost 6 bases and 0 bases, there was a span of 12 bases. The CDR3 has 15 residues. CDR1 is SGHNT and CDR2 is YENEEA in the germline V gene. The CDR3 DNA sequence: TGTGCCAGCAGTCCTTTGAAGGGCTCCTACAATGAGCAGTTCTTC. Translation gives CASSPLKGSYNEQFF.

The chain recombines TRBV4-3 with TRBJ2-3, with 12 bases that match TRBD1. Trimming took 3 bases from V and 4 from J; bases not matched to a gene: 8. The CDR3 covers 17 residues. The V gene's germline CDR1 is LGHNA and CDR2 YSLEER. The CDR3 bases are TGCGCCAGCAGCCATGATGGGACAGGGGGCGAGTCAGATACGCAGTATTTT. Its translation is CASSHDGTGGESDTQYF.

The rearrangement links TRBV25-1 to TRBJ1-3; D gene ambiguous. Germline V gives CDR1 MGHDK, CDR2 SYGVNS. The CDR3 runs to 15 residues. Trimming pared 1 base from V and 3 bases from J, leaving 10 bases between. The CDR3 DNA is TGTGCCAGCAGTGAATTTGGGTTTGGTGGAAACACCATATATTTT. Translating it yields CASSEFGFGGNTIYF.

The CDR3 sequence is CASSGITGLAGAETQYF. CDR3 coding DNA: TGTGCCAGCAGTGGAATAACCGGACTAGCGGGAGCGGAGACCCAGTACTTC. The chain uses TRBV2 and TRBJ2-5; 13 bases are a match to TRBD2. The V segment lost 4 bases and the J segment 5 bases; nucleotides outside the gene matches: 10. The CDR3 loop spans 17 amino acids. Germline V gene data show CDR1 as SNHLY and CDR2 as FYNNEI.

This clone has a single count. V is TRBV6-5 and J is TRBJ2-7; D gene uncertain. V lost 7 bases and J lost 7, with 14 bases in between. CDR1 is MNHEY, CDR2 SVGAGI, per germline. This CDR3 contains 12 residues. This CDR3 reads CASTSSLGEQYF. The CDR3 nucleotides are TGTGCCAGCACCTCGTCCCTGGGGGAGCAGTACTTC.

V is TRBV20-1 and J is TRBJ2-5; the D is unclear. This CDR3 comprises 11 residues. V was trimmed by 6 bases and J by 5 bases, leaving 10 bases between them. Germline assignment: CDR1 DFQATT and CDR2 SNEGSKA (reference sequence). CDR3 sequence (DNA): TGCAGTGCCATCGTAAGGGAGACCCAGTACTTC. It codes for CSAIVRETQYF.

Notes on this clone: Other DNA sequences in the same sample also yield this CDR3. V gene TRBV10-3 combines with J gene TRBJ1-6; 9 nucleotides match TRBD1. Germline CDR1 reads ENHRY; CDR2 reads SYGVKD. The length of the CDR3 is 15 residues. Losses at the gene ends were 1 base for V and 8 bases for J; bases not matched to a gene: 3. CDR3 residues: CAISELGQGYSPLHF. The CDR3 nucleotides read TGTGCCATCAGTGAGTTGGGACAGGGATATTCACCCCTCCACTTT.

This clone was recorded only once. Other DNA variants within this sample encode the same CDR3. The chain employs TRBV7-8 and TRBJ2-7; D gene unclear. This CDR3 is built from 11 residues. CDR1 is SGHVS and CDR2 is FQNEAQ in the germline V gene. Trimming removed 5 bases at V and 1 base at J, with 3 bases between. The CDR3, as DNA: TGTGCCAGCAGCCCATCCTACGAGCAGTACTTC. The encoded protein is CASSPSYEQYF. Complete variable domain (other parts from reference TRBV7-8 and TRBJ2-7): GAGVSQSPRYKVAKRGQDVALRCDPISGHVSLFWYQQALGQGPEFLTYFQNEAQLDKSGLPSDRFFAERPEGSVSTLKIQRTQQEDSAVYLCASSPSYEQYFGPGTRLTVT.

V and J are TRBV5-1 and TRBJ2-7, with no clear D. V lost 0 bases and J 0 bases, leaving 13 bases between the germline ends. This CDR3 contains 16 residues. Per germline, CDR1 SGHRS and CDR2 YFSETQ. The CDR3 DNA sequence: TGCGCCAGCAGCTTGGTCACAAGGCAAAGCTCCTACGAGCAGTACTTC. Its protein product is CASSLVTRQSSYEQYF.

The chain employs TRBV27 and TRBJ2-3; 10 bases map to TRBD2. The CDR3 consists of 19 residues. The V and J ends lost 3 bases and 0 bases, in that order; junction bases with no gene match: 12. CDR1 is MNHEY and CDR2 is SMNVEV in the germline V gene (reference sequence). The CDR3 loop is CASSFSLAGAPTSTDTQYF. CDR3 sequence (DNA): TGTGCCAGCAGTTTTAGTCTAGCGGGGGCCCCTACTAGCACAGATACGCAGTATTTT.

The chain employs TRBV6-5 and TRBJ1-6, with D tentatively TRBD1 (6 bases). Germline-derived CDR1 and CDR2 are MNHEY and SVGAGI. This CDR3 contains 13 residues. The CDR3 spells CAENRERNSPLHF. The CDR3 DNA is TGTGCAGAAAACAGGGAGAGGAATTCACCCCTCCACTTT.

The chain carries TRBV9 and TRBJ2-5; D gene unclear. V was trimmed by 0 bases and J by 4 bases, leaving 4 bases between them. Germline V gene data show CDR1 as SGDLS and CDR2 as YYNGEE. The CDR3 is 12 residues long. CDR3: CASSVDLETQYF. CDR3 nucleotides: TGTGCCAGCAGCGTAGACCTAGAGACCCAGTACTTC.

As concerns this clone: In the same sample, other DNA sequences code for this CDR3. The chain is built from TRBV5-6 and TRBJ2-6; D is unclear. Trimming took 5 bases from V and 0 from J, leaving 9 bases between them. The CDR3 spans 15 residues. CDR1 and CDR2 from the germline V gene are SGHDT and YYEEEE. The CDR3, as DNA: TGTGCCAGCAGTCCGGGTCTCTCTGGGGCCAACGTCCTGACTTTC. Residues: CASSPGLSGANVLTF.

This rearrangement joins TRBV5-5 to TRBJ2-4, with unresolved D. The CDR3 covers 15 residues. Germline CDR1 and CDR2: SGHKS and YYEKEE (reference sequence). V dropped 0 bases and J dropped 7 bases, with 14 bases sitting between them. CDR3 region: CASSLVDPGSNIQYF. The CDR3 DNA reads TGTGCCAGCAGCTTGGTGGATCCGGGTTCGAACATTCAGTACTTC. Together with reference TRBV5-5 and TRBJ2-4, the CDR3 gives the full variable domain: DAGVTQSPTHLIKTRGQQVTLRCSPISGHKSVSWYQQVLGQGPQFIFQYYEKEERGRGNFPDRFSARQFPNYSSELNVNALLLGDSALYLCASSLVDPGSNIQYFGAGTRLSVL.